This T cell receptor (beta chain) was retrieved from a study of shared clonotypes between healthy human individuals (dated by TCRdb to the early 2020s). As for the study more broadly: The cohort included three men and two women between 18 and 49 years of age. For each donor, three plates each were used for CD4 naive and CD4 memory, two plates were used for CD8 naive, and one plate was used for CD8 memory. To estimate repertoire size and how much clonotypes are shared between individuals, the study performed deep sequencing of blood TCR repertoires from 4 to 6 healthy adults. Libraries were prepared and TCR repertoires were sequenced by different laboratories using diverse techniques, in order to increase sequencing depth and limit assay-specific biases. Per donor, leukapheresis produced somewhere between about 0.9 and 9.5 billion PBMCs.

Overall results and qualifications from the work: Naive subsets generally had larger estimated clonotype richness than memory subsets. Across a few donors, roughly 5.4% of naive CD4, roughly 3.3% of naive CD8, approximately 2.5% of memory CD4, and 0.4% of memory CD8 clonotypes were shared. Sampling was restricted to blood, and TCR repertoires in tissues likely differ from the TCR repertoires found in blood. Even with the large sequencing depth, rarefaction of the sorted-subset datasets indicated that sequencing was incomplete. Because the study included a small number of donors, the genetic and exposure-history diversity represented was limited. Pairwise subsampling indicated that sequencing depth was expected to affect the degree of clonotype sharing among donors. Clonotypes shared by all four sorted-subset donors showed higher generation probabilities than non-shared clonotypes.

CD8 naive samples consisted of CD45RO-negative cells that were positively selected for CCR7, yielding a CD45RA+CCR7+ population without TemRA cells. Donors were healthy HIV-negative adults with no recently reported acute infections or vaccinations. Only Caucasian adults living in Nashville, Tennessee, USA were represented among the donors. Blood was obtained by leukapheresis, after which PBMCs were separated by Ficoll-Histopaque density gradient centrifugation and cryopreserved in liquid nitrogen vapor phase. Analytical flow cytometry was used to check the purity and quantity of each magnetically sorted T cell population. Each sorted fraction had its genomic DNA isolated and then quantified by UV absorbance on a Nanodrop 2000c. With regard to this clone: Its target antigen remains unknown. There are no base qualities to consult, and no much larger clone falls within one base.

From a lookup of the germline V gene (reference sequence), CDR1 and CDR2 are MNHEY and SMNVEV. The CDR3 starts with the cysteine, ends with the phenylalanine, and has 15 residues. This entry keeps only the CDR3 DNA: 45 bases, framed from base 1. Cut back by 4 bases and 3 bases, the V and J ends lie 15 bases apart. Using the deep immunoSEQ assay, multiplex PCR amplified TCR CDR3 regions from genomic DNA. Genomic DNA extracted from each cell subset was distributed evenly over all wells of several immunoSEQ 96-well plates, and each plate served as one replicate. For sorted subsets, each replicate PCR was loaded with about 0.2 ug genomic DNA, equivalent to 32,000 or so T cell genomes. The purified libraries were quantified using a Qubit 3.0 fluorometer, sized with a Bioanalyzer 2100, and then quantified again using the KAPA Library Quantification kit. Every immunoSEQ 96-well plate was sequenced on a dedicated single-read 150-cycle Illumina NextSeq 550 flow cell. In the source study's methods: The immunoSEQ output contained only junctional sequences without quality scores, so filtering could not match that applied to full-length reads. To assign V/J genes and CDR3, sequences were annotated using PyIR, a Python wrapper for IgBLAST v1.9, with IMGT germline references. Reads were removed for weak V/J assignments (E-value above 1e-6), missing CDR3, stop codons, out-of-frame junctions, or ambiguous translated residues. V3J clonotypes were defined as sequences sharing an identical inferred V gene, J gene, and CDR3 amino acid sequence. Percentage overlap between repertoires was calculated by dividing the number of shared unique clonotypes by the size of the smaller repertoire. Three approaches were used to assess repertoire richness: RTK rarefaction, the Chao1 estimator, and Recon v2.1 estimates of unobserved clonotypes. Generation probabilities for all TCRbeta clonotypes obtained by the gDNA method from four donors were computed using OLGA. TCRdb's version of the immuneACCESS table is confined to in-frame rearrangements and falls short of the full clone set. An unresolved V gene accounts for under half of the shortfall where checked; the remainder is of unknown origin. For V, J and clone size, that table is used; D and trimming come from the DNA. The sample records roughly 590,000 clones, over 95% of which are singletons. The ten largest make up about 0.11% of the sample.

The rearranged chain carries TRBV27 and TRBJ1-1; no D gene is confidently identified. Sequenced input: naive CD8+ T cells sorted from blood. The sample's cell subset or site label, decoded: CD45RA+CCR7+. This TCR derives from a woman younger than 45 in good health. The CDR3 is CASSSLARLDTEAFF. The bases read TGTGCCAGCAGTTCCCTGGCCAGGCTGGACACTGAAGCTTTCTTT.